The next 7 T cell receptor beta chains were all read from a single sample in a study of blood T cell repertoires in COVID-19. Generated by immunoSEQ multiplex PCR, the TCRdb table keeps only in-frame clones and is missing some. Of 85,000 to 95,000 clones in the sample, 72% were seen once. Sequencing input: peripheral blood. The receptors stem from a woman older than 75 with acute or convalescent COVID-19.

This clone was detected ten times or more. V and J are TRBV7-3 and TRBJ2-1; D perhaps matches TRBD2 (5 bases). Germline V gene lookup returns CDR1 SGHTA and CDR2 FQGTGA. The CDR3 is 14 amino acids. The V and J ends lost 4 bases and 9 bases respectively, with 16 bases between them. In nucleotides, the CDR3 is TGTGCCAGCAGCTCCCAACGGGATTCGGGTGAGCAGTTCTTC. Its protein is CASSSQRDSGEQFF.

CDR3 residues: CASSERASGDTQYF. Here the CDR3 DNA reads TGTGCCAGCAGTGAAAGGGCTAGCGGGGATACGCAGTATTTT. The chain joins TRBV2 to TRBJ2-3; 8 nucleotides match TRBD2. The V segment lost 2 bases and the J segment 6 bases; nucleotides outside the gene matches: 4. Germline V gene data show CDR1 as SNHLY and CDR2 as FYNNEI. CDR3 size: 14 residues.

The chain is built from TRBV5-4 and TRBJ1-1; D not certain. Germline CDR1 SGHNT, CDR2 YYREEE (reference sequence). V dropped 3 bases and J dropped 3 bases, with 6 bases sitting between them. The CDR3 contains 12 residues. The CDR3 loop reads CASSWEDTEAFF. CDR3 coding DNA: TGTGCCAGCAGCTGGGAGGACACTGAAGCTTTCTTT.

This clone came up once. The rearrangement links TRBV29-1 to TRBJ2-7, with D possibly matching TRBD2 (6 bases). The CDR3 totals 13 residues. V lost 3 bases and J lost 0, with 9 bases in between. Germline lookup yields CDR1 SQVTM and CDR2 ANQGSEA. The CDR3 sequence is CSVESGDSYEQYF. The CDR3 DNA reads TGCAGCGTTGAGTCGGGGGACTCCTACGAGCAGTACTTC.

This clone was picked up one time. The chain employs TRBV20-1 and TRBJ1-3; possible D gene TRBD1, 5 bases. Trimming took 3 bases from V and 0 from J, leaving 12 bases between them. The CDR3 loop spans 15 amino acids. The V gene's germline CDR1 is DFQATT and CDR2 SNEGSKA (reference sequence). The CDR3, as DNA: TGCAGTGCTAGTTTCGGAGGGGTCTCTGGAAACACCATATATTTT. As protein: CSASFGGVSGNTIYF.

The chain uses TRBV5-5 and TRBJ1-1; D perhaps matches TRBD1 (5 bases). Germline loops: CDR1 SGHKS, CDR2 YYEKEE (reference sequence). V shed 9 bases and J shed 8 bases, with 17 bases lying between them. The CDR3 loop spans 12 amino acids. The CDR3 DNA reads TGTGCCACCTCAAATTTGGGGCGGGAAGCTTTCTTT. This translates into CATSNLGREAFF.

For the CDR3, the DNA is TGTGCCAGCAGCCAGACCAGGGATATTCAGACTAATGAAAAACTGTTTTTT. Encoded protein: CASSQTRDIQTNEKLFF. The V and J genes are TRBV4-2 and TRBJ1-4; TRBD1 is a possible D gene (5 bases). Germline V gives CDR1 LGHNA, CDR2 YNFKEQ. The V gene lost 3 bases and the J gene lost 2 bases, with 16 bases spanning the gap. CDR3 size: 17 residues.